This entry lists 24 T cell receptor beta chains sequenced from one sample in a study of blood T cell repertoires in COVID-19. Some clones are missing from TCRdb's copy, which holds only in-frame ones; the method was immunoSEQ multiplex PCR. The sample has 100,000 to 120,000 clones; roughly 91% are singletons. The sequenced sample was peripheral blood. The source is a woman in her forties or fifties with acute or convalescent COVID-19.

This chain uses TRBV7-2 with TRBJ1-4; unclear D gene. CDR3 size: 13 residues. The germline V gene has CDR1 SGHTA and CDR2 FQGNSA. Trimming cost V 5 bases and J 7 bases, with 11 bases left between them. CDR3 residues: CASSLQVGEKLFF. DNA of the CDR3: TGTGCCAGCAGCCTGCAGGTCGGTGAAAAACTGTTTTTT. The full variable domain, its missing parts supplied by reference TRBV7-2 and TRBJ1-4, is GAGVSQSPSNKVTEKGKDVELRCDPISGHTALYWYRQSLGQGLEFLIYFQGNSAPDKSGLPSDRFSAERTGGSVSTLTIQRTQQEDSAVYLCASSLQVGEKLFFGSGTQLSVL.

This clone was recorded a few times. This chain links TRBV19 with TRBJ2-1; TRBD1 matches 9 bases. CDR1 LNHDA and CDR2 SQIVND come from the germline V gene (reference sequence). This CDR3 is built from 17 residues. J was trimmed by 5 bases and V by 0 bases; bases with no gene match: 8. The CDR3, as DNA: TGTGCCAGTAGTATAGATGCCGGGACAGGGACCGACAATGAGCAGTTCTTC. This sequence encodes CASSIDAGTGTDNEQFF.

The chain carries TRBV7-2 and TRBJ2-5; no clear D. The V gene's germline CDR1 is SGHTA and CDR2 FQGNSA. Trimming pared 2 bases from V and 1 base from J, leaving 5 bases between. The CDR3 is made up of 13 amino acids. The CDR3 reads CASSLRFQETQYF. As DNA, the CDR3 is TGTGCCAGCAGCTTACGTTTCCAAGAGACCCAGTACTTC.

This chain joins TRBV19 and TRBJ1-5, with D possibly matching TRBD1 (5 bases). Germline V lookup: CDR1 LNHDA, CDR2 SQIVND (reference sequence). The CDR3 is 15 residues long. Trimming pared 0 bases from V and 3 bases from J, leaving 9 bases between. The CDR3: CASSIDGAYNQPQHF. CDR3 coding DNA: TGTGCCAGTAGTATAGATGGGGCGTACAATCAGCCCCAGCATTTT.

The chain has TRBV28 and TRBJ2-1; D is unclear. Deletions cut 10 bases from V and 0 bases from J, with 16 bases between. From germline, CDR1 is MDHEN and CDR2 SYDVKM. The CDR3 spans 15 residues. CDR3: CATSLALISYNEQFF. The CDR3 nucleotides read TGTGCCACCTCCCTTGCACTGATCTCCTACAATGAGCAGTTCTTC.

The count of this clone is one. This rearrangement joins TRBV28 to TRBJ1-4; no clear D gene. The CDR3 runs to 15 residues. Looked up from germline, CDR1 is MDHEN and CDR2 is SYDVKM. V was pared by 6 bases and J by 7 bases, with 18 bases between. The CDR3 here is CASSPSAGGGEKLFF. The CDR3 DNA follows: TGTGCCAGCAGCCCCTCGGCAGGAGGCGGTGAAAAACTGTTTTTT.

This clone was observed a single time. This sequence joins TRBV2 and TRBJ2-1, with 9 bases matching TRBD2. The germline V gene has CDR1 SNHLY and CDR2 FYNNEI. The CDR3 loop spans 19 amino acids. Trimming at V came to 7 bases and at J to 5 bases, leaving 21 bases not matched to a gene. The CDR3 loop reads CASTRGPLAGVGLNNEQFF. In nucleotides, the CDR3 is TGTGCCAGCACTCGTGGGCCCTTAGCGGGAGTGGGGTTAAACAATGAGCAGTTCTTC.

The chain uses TRBV28 and TRBJ1-1, with D perhaps TRBD1 (6 bases). The germline V and J ends were trimmed by 8 bases and 4 bases, with 20 bases remaining between them. CDR3 length: 15 residues. Germline CDR1 reads MDHEN; CDR2 reads SYDVKM. Here the CDR3 reads CASRGARGEGTEAFF. DNA of the CDR3: TGTGCCAGCCGGGGGGCACGCGGGGAAGGCACTGAAGCTTTCTTT.

The chain carries TRBV28 and TRBJ2-7; D might be TRBD1 (5 bases). This CDR3 has 16 residues. Germline lookup yields CDR1 MDHEN and CDR2 SYDVKM. V was cut by 6 bases and J by 0 bases, with 18 bases left in between. The CDR3 DNA sequence: TGTGCCAGCAGCAACAGGCGAAGGGCCAACTCCTACGAGCAGTACTTC. Residues: CASSNRRRANSYEQYF.

V is TRBV2 and J is TRBJ2-5; a weak D match, TRBD2 (5 bases). CDR3 length equals 14 residues. Germline CDR1 SNHLY, CDR2 FYNNEI. Trimming left V 6 bases short and J 2 bases short, with 13 bases between. CDR3 sequence reads: CASSDYRLQETQYF. As DNA, the CDR3 is TGTGCCAGCAGCGACTACCGACTTCAAGAGACCCAGTACTTC.

Details on this clone: Additional DNA sequences in this sample encode the identical CDR3. The chain has TRBV5-1 and TRBJ2-7; D gene unclear. CDR1 SGHRS and CDR2 YFSETQ come from the germline V gene. The CDR3 is 13 residues long. The V end was cut by 0 bases, the J end by 6 bases, with 10 bases between. The CDR3 loop is CASSLAGVGEQYF. The CDR3 bases are TGCGCCAGCAGCTTGGCCGGAGTTGGCGAGCAGTACTTC.

This chain links TRBV28 with TRBJ2-5, with D tentatively TRBD1 (5 bases). The V end lost 3 bases, the J end lost 9 bases, and 14 bases lay between the germline ends. Germline assignment: CDR1 MDHEN and CDR2 SYDVKM. The CDR3 totals 13 residues. Here the CDR3 reads CASSFPGHASQYF. The CDR3 nucleotides are TGTGCCAGCAGTTTTCCCGGACATGCGTCCCAGTACTTC.

CDR3 loop: CASSNSLFSYNEQFF. The CDR3 DNA reads TGTGCCAGCAGCAATAGCCTCTTCTCCTACAATGAGCAGTTCTTC. The chain carries TRBV3-1 (or the pseudogene TRBV3-2) and TRBJ2-1; D is undetermined. Trimming removed 5 bases from V and 0 bases from J, with 11 bases in between. This CDR3 is built from 15 residues. Germline V gives CDR1 LGHDT, CDR2 YNNKEL (reference sequence).

The chain links TRBV29-1 to TRBJ2-5; D may be TRBD2 (6 bases). CDR1 SQVTM and CDR2 ANQGSEA come from the germline V gene. The CDR3 is 11 amino acids. V was pared by 4 bases and J by 5 bases, with 8 bases between. The CDR3 loop is CSVASGETQYF. The CDR3 region has the DNA TGCAGCGTTGCGAGCGGGGAGACCCAGTACTTC.

This clone was detected only once. The chain combines TRBV11-3 with TRBJ2-5; D perhaps matches TRBD2 (5 bases). V was pared by 4 bases and J by 7 bases, with 16 bases between. Germline V gene lookup returns CDR1 SGHNT and CDR2 YENEEA. The CDR3 runs 14 residues. The CDR3 is CASSSDGMRVTQYF. CDR3 nucleotides: TGTGCCAGCAGCTCGGACGGGATGAGGGTGACCCAGTACTTC.

In its sample, this clone was seen once. V is TRBV19 and J is TRBJ1-2, with 7 bases matching TRBD1. CDR3 length equals 14 residues. CDR1 LNHDA and CDR2 SQIVND come from the germline V gene (reference sequence). The trim removed 1 base at V and 5 bases at J, leaving 4 bases unmatched. The CDR3 DNA reads TGTGCCAGTAGTATAGTAACAGGGGTATATGGCTACACCTTC. Residues: CASSIVTGVYGYTF.

V usage is TRBV7-2 and J usage is TRBJ2-6; 7 bases are a match to TRBD2. The CDR3 runs 16 residues. Germline-derived CDR1 and CDR2 are SGHTA and FQGNSA. V shed 5 bases, J shed 3 bases, and the junction held 7 bases outside the gene matches. The CDR3 DNA sequence: TGTGCCAGCAGCCCCCGGGGAGGGAGTGGGGCCAACGTCCTGACTTTC. As protein: CASSPRGGSGANVLTF.

This chain joins TRBV9 and TRBJ2-5; 12 bases are a match to TRBD1. J was trimmed by 4 bases and V by 3 bases; bases with no gene match: 7. The CDR3 runs 16 residues. From germline, CDR1 is SGDLS and CDR2 YYNGEE. Here the CDR3 reads CASSAGWDRGRETQYF. CDR3 bases: TGTGCCAGCAGCGCCGGATGGGACAGGGGGCGAGAGACCCAGTACTTC.

The chain combines TRBV19 with TRBJ2-1; no definite D call. Germline CDR1 LNHDA, CDR2 SQIVND (reference sequence). The V and J ends lost 4 bases and 4 bases respectively, with 14 bases between them. The CDR3 contains 15 residues. This chain's CDR3 is CASSTKALSYNEQFF. The CDR3 nucleotides read TGTGCCAGTAGTACCAAAGCCCTCTCGTACAATGAGCAGTTCTTC.

A single count supports this clone. The rearrangement uses TRBV19 and TRBJ2-3; 14 positions match TRBD2. Unmatched junction bases numbered 14, after V lost 5 bases and J lost 1 base. CDR1 LNHDA and CDR2 SQIVND come from the germline V gene (reference sequence). CDR3 length equals 20 residues. DNA of the CDR3: TGTGCCAGTAGTGATGACCGGACTAGCGGGAGGTGGCAAGGCACAGATACGCAGTATTTT. Translating it yields CASSDDRTSGRWQGTDTQYF.

This chain connects TRBV14 to TRBJ2-2, with D unclear. The CDR3 has 14 amino acids. Germline V gives CDR1 SGHDN, CDR2 FVKESK. V was trimmed by 0 bases and J by 7 bases, leaving 9 bases between them. CDR3 sequence reads: CASSQDLVLGELFF. Written as DNA, the CDR3 is TGTGCCAGCAGCCAAGATCTTGTCCTCGGGGAGCTGTTTTTT.

The chain links TRBV5-8 to TRBJ1-2; D perhaps matches TRBD1 (6 bases). Germline CDR1 and CDR2: SGHTS and YDEGEE. The CDR3 covers 13 residues. Trimming stripped 4 bases from V and 3 bases from J, with 10 bases between. The CDR3 DNA follows: TGTGCCAGCAGCAAGGACAGTGACTATGGCTACACCTTC. This codes for CASSKDSDYGYTF.

The rearrangement links TRBV4-2 to TRBJ1-3, with D possibly matching TRBD1 (5 bases). The CDR3 runs to 15 residues. The V and J ends lost 2 bases and 2 bases respectively, with 10 bases between them. CDR1 and CDR2 from the germline V gene are LGHNA and YNFKEQ. CDR3: CASSQPSGPGNTIYF. The CDR3, as DNA: TGTGCCAGCAGCCAACCATCAGGGCCTGGAAACACCATATATTTT.

The chain is built from TRBV5-1 and TRBJ2-3, with a tentative D call TRBD2 (6 bases). Germline V gives CDR1 SGHRS, CDR2 YFSETQ. This CDR3 has 14 residues. V shed 4 bases and J shed 2 bases, with 11 bases lying between them. CDR3 protein: CASSRSGHTDTQYF. The CDR3 bases are TGCGCCAGCAGCCGCAGCGGGCACACAGATACGCAGTATTTT.